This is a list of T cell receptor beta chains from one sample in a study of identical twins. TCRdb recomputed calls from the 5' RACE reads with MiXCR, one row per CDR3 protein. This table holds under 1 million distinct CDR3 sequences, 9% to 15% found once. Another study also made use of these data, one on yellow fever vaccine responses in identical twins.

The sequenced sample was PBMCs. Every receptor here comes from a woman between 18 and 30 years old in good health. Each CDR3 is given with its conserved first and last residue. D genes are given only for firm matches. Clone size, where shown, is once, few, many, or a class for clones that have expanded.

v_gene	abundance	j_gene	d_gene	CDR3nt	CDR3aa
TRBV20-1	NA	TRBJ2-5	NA	TGCAGTGCTAGAGAGGACTCTTCTGGAGAGACCCAGTACTTC	CSAREDSSGETQYF
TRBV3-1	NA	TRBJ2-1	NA	TGTGCCACCTGCCAAGATCTTTGGACCCCCGGGGCCGGTGAGCAGTTCTTC	CATCQDLWTPGAGEQFF
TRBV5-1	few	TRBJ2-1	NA	TGCGCCAGCGCTGGGTTGGGCTCCTACAATGAGCAGTTCTTC	CASAGLGSYNEQFF
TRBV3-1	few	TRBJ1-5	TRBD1	TGTGCCAGCAGCCATGGGACAGGGAAGAATGGCAATCAGCCCCAGCATTTT	CASSHGTGKNGNQPQHF
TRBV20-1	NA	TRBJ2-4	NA	TGCAGTGCTCCCGGCCTAGGCAGCCTAGCCAAAAACATTCAGTACTTC	CSAPGLGSLAKNIQYF
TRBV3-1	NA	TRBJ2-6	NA	TGTGCCAGCAGCCAACCCTCCGACAGGGCCAACGTCCTGACTTTC	CASSQPSDRANVLTF
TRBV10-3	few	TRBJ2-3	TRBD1	TGTGCCATCAGTCCTCGGACAGGGACCACAGATACGCAGTATTTT	CAISPRTGTTDTQYF
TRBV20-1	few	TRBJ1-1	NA	TGCAGTCCTCTAAGGCAGAACACTGAAGCTTTCTTT	CSPLRQNTEAFF
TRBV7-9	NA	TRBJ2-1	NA	TGTGCCAGCAGCTTAGAACCCCGGAACAATGAGCAGTTCTTC	CASSLEPRNNEQFF
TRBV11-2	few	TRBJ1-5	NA	TGTGCCAGCAGCATAGGAACGGGTTTCTTTCAGCCCCAGCATTTT	CASSIGTGFFQPQHF
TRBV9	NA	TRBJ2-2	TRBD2	TGTGCCAGCAGCGAGGTCGCGGCGGGGGGCGGGGAGCTGTTTTTT	CASSEVAAGGGELFF
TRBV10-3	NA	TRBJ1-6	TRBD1	TGTGCCACGCAGACAGGGACCAATAATTCACCCCTCCACTTT	CATQTGTNNSPLHF
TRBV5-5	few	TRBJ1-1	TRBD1	TGTGCCAGCAGCTTGCGGCAGGGGGCGCAAACTGAAGCTTTCTTT	CASSLRQGAQTEAFF
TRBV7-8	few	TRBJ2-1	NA	TGTGCCAGCAGCTTAGTGGGATTCGTTAATGAGCAGTTCTTC	CASSLVGFVNEQFF
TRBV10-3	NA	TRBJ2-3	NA	TGTGCCATCAGTGACCCGTCGGGCACAGATACGCAGTATTTT	CAISDPSGTDTQYF
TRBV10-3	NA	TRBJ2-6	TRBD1	TGTGCCATCAGTGGAGGGGGCGCGAGTTCTGGGGCCAACGTCCTGACTTTC	CAISGGGASSGANVLTF
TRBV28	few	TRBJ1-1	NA	TGTGCCAGCCAACGGGACTATCTGAACACTGAAGCTTTCTTT	CASQRDYLNTEAFF
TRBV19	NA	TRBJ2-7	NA	TGTGCCAGTAAACCGAGGGGGACTTCCGACGAGCAGTACTTC	CASKPRGTSDEQYF
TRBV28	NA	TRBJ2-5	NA	TGTGCCAGCAGTGGGGGGGGGCCCAAAGGGACCCAGTACTTC	CASSGGGPKGTQYF
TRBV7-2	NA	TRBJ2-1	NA	TGTGCCAGCAGCCTCTACGGTGCCTTTGAGCAGTTCTTC	CASSLYGAFEQFF
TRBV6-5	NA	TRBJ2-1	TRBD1	TGTGCCAGCATTTACAGGGGGCTTGCGTCCTACAATGAGCAGTTCTTC	CASIYRGLASYNEQFF
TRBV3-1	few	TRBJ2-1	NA	TGTGCCAGCAGCCAAGTCCCAGGGTATGAGCAGTTCTTC	CASSQVPGYEQFF
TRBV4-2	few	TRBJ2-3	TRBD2	TGTGCCAGCAGCCAAGCATCTCAGCGGGGGGGATCAACAGATACGCAGTATTTT	CASSQASQRGGSTDTQYF
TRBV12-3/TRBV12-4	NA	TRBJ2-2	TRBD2	TGTGCCAGCACCCTTGGGAGGGCAAACACCGGGGAGCTGTTTTTT	CASTLGRANTGELFF
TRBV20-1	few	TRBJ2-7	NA	TGCAGTGCTAGGAAGCCAGGTAGCTCCTACGAGCAGTACTTC	CSARKPGSSYEQYF
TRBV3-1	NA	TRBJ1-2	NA	TGTGCCAGCAGCCAAGAAAGGGGAGGCTACACCTTC	CASSQERGGYTF
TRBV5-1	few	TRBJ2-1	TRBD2	TGCGCCAGCAGCACACTAGCGGGAGGGAAGATTGAGCAGTTCTTC	CASSTLAGGKIEQFF
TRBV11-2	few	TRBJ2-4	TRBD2	TGTGCCAGCAGCTTAGATGCCACTAGCGGTACTCAGTACTTC	CASSLDATSGTQYF
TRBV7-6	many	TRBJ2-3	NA	TGTGCCAGCAGCTCAAACAGGGAAACAGATACGCAGTATTTT	CASSSNRETDTQYF
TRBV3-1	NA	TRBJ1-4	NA	TGTGCCAGCAGCCCTAGTGCATCTAATGAAAAACTGTTTTTT	CASSPSASNEKLFF
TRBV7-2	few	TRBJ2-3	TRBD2	TGTGCCAGCAGCTTAGGGGGTCGGGGGGGCCGGGATACGCAGTATTTT	CASSLGGRGGRDTQYF
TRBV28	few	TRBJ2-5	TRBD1	TGTGCCAGCAGTTTCCGAGACAGGGAGCGACTAGAGACCCAGTACTTC	CASSFRDRERLETQYF
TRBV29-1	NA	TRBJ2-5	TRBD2	TGCAGCGTTGAAAGGGGGCGGCTAGCGGGACGGCAAGAGACCCAGTACTTC	CSVERGRLAGRQETQYF
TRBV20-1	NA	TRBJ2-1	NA	TGCAGTGCTGTAACCCCATCCTACAATGAGCAGTTCTTC	CSAVTPSYNEQFF
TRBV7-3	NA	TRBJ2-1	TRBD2	TGTGCCAGCAGCTTAAACCCCTTAACTAGCGGGGGCCTCAATGAGCAGTTCTTC	CASSLNPLTSGGLNEQFF
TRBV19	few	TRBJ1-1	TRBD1	TGTGCCAGTAGCGCTGGGGACAGGGGGCTTGTGAACACTGAAGCTTTCTTT	CASSAGDRGLVNTEAFF
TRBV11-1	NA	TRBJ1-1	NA	TGTGCCAGCAGCAAAACCAGGGGACGCGGGGGCTACACTGAAGCTTTCTTT	CASSKTRGRGGYTEAFF
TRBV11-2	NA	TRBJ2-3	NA	TGTGCCAGCAGCTTAGAACCAGGGAGCACAGATACGCAGTATTTT	CASSLEPGSTDTQYF
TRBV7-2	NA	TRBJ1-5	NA	TGTGCCAGCAGCCTCAAGGGGGGATTGGCTCAGCCCCAGCATTTT	CASSLKGGLAQPQHF
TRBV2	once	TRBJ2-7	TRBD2	TGTGCCAGCTCACGACTAGCGGCCTTAGACTCCTACTACGAGCAGTACTTC	CASSRLAALDSYYEQYF
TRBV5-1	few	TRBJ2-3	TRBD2	TGCGCCAGCAGCCACCTACAGGAGTTAAGCGGGGCCAGTCGGTATTTT	CASSHLQELSGASRYF
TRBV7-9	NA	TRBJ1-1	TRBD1	TGTGCCAGCAGCTCGGGACAGGGACATGAAGCTTTCTTT	CASSSGQGHEAFF